One sample yielded the 24 T cell receptor beta chains listed below, sequenced in a study of blood T cell repertoires in COVID-19. Generated by immunoSEQ multiplex PCR, the TCRdb table keeps only in-frame clones and is missing some. This table has about 85,000 clones, 79% appearing once. Sequencing was performed on peripheral blood. Every receptor here comes from a man aged 65 to 85 with acute or convalescent COVID-19.

The gene calls are TRBV19 and TRBJ2-3, with TRBD1 matching over 7 bases. The CDR3 runs to 15 residues. V lost 8 bases and J lost 4; bases outside the gene matches: 12. CDR1 is LNHDA and CDR2 is SQIVND in the germline V gene (reference sequence). The CDR3: CASGLQGTWADTQYF. The CDR3 DNA follows: TGTGCCAGTGGGTTACAGGGGACGTGGGCAGATACGCAGTATTTT.

The chain combines TRBV2 with TRBJ1-5; D not resolved. With 8 bases removed from V and 5 bases from J, the gap between germline ends came to 7 bases. CDR1 and CDR2 (germline): SNHLY, FYNNEI. This CDR3 contains 11 residues. CDR3 sequence (DNA): TGTGCCAGCGGTGGAGATCAGCCCCAGCATTTT. This translates into CASGGDQPQHF.

The chain has TRBV12-5 and TRBJ2-7; TRBD1 matches at 7 bases. The ends lost 1 base at V and 0 bases at J; junction bases unmatched: 3. The CDR3 is 15 amino acids. Germline loops: CDR1 LGHNT, CDR2 FRNRAP. The CDR3 protein is CASGLEGQTSYEQYF. The CDR3 DNA reads TGTGCTAGTGGTTTGGAGGGACAGACCTCCTACGAGCAGTACTTC.

This clone has only one observation. V and J are TRBV6-4 and TRBJ1-5, with D maybe TRBD1 (6 bases). This CDR3 has 12 amino acids. Trimming stripped 8 bases from V and 6 bases from J, with 11 bases between. From germline, CDR1 is MRHNA and CDR2 SNTAGT. Here the CDR3 reads CASGQRAQPQHF. CDR3 bases: TGTGCCAGCGGACAGAGGGCTCAGCCCCAGCATTTT.

The V call is TRBV2, the J call TRBJ1-5, with 7 bases lining up with TRBD1. V shed 7 bases, J shed 5 bases, and the junction held 5 bases outside the gene matches. Germline loops: CDR1 SNHLY, CDR2 FYNNEI. The length of the CDR3 is 13 residues. The CDR3 DNA reads as TGTGCCAGCAAGGGGGCGGTCGATCAGCCCCAGCATTTT. It yields the protein CASKGAVDQPQHF.

The chain joins TRBV10-3 to TRBJ2-1, with TRBD2 matching 11 bases. Unmatched junction bases numbered 7, after V lost 6 bases and J lost 9 bases. Per the germline V gene, CDR1 is ENHRY and CDR2 is SYGVKD. This CDR3 region has 14 residues. CDR3 bases: TGTGCCATCAGAACTAGCGGGGGCTGGGCTGAGCAGTTCTTC. The encoded protein is CAIRTSGGWAEQFF.

The V gene is TRBV6-5, the J gene TRBJ1-2; 7 bases align to TRBD1. J lost 4 bases, V lost 7 bases, and 6 bases had no gene match. The CDR3 covers 13 residues. The V gene's germline CDR1 is MNHEY and CDR2 SVGAGI. The CDR3 reads CASTRDRRYGYTF. In nucleotides, the CDR3 is TGTGCCAGCACCCGGGACAGACGCTATGGCTACACCTTC.

This clone was recorded once. The chain recombines TRBV2 with TRBJ1-6, with D uncertain. Per germline, CDR1 SNHLY and CDR2 FYNNEI. Trimming took 6 bases from V and 0 from J, leaving 9 bases between them. This CDR3 is built from 15 residues. CDR3 region: CASREVSSYNSPLHF. Written as DNA, the CDR3 is TGTGCCAGCAGAGAGGTGAGCTCCTATAATTCACCCCTCCACTTT. The entire variable domain, with the rest obtained from reference TRBV2 and TRBJ1-6, is as follows: EPEVTQTPSHQVTQMGQEVILRCVPISNHLYFYWYRQILGQKVEFLVSFYNNEISEKSEIFDDQFSVERPDGSNFTLKIRSTKLEDSAMYFCASREVSSYNSPLHFGNGTRLTVT.

This sequence joins TRBV2 and TRBJ2-7; D perhaps matches TRBD2 (6 bases). CDR3 length: 11 residues. Germline-derived CDR1 and CDR2 are SNHLY and FYNNEI. V was trimmed by 5 bases and J by 7 bases, leaving 9 bases between them. In DNA, the CDR3 is TGTGCCAGCAGTAGCGGGCGAGAGCAGTACGTC. Residues: CASSSGREQYV.

This chain joins TRBV1 and TRBJ2-5; TRBD2 was called by the table and not checked on the DNA. TRBV1 is described as a pseudogene. There are 13 residues in the CDR3. Here the CDR3 reads CTSSQTPGVTQYF. The CDR3 coding sequence is TGCACCAGCAGCCAAACTCCCGGTGTGACCCAGTACTTC.

V and J are TRBV29-1 and TRBJ1-1; D remains unclear. Germline lookup yields CDR1 SQVTM and CDR2 ANQGSEA. The V gene lost 5 bases and the J gene lost 4 bases, with 14 bases spanning the gap. CDR3 length: 13 amino acids. CDR3 sequence reads: CSVSSGWSTEAFF. The CDR3 bases are TGCAGCGTTAGTAGCGGGTGGAGCACTGAAGCTTTCTTT.

The CDR3 bases are TGTGCCAGCAGGGCCTCCCTCGAGAACACTGAAGCTTTCTTT. It is translated as CASRASLENTEAFF. The chain recombines TRBV28 with TRBJ1-1; no clear D gene. The germline V and J ends were trimmed by 6 bases and 1 base, with 12 bases remaining between them. The CDR3 covers 14 residues. CDR1 is MDHEN, CDR2 SYDVKM, per germline.

The table lists this clone with a few counts. The chain has TRBV10-3 and TRBJ1-1; D not resolved. Germline V gene data show CDR1 as ENHRY and CDR2 as SYGVKD. This CDR3 is 13 amino acids long. Trimming left V 3 bases short and J 4 bases short, with 9 bases between. The CDR3 nucleotides read TGTGCCATCAGTGAACAGAGATCCACTGAAGCTTTCTTT. As protein: CAISEQRSTEAFF.

The genes are TRBV6-6 and TRBJ2-7, with TRBD1 matching over 10 bases. V was pared by 5 bases and J by 3 bases, with 7 bases of the junction left unmatched. CDR1 and CDR2 from the germline V gene are MNHNY and SVGAGI (reference sequence). CDR3 length equals 15 residues. The CDR3 here is CASSTGTGANYEQYV. CDR3 coding DNA: TGTGCCAGCAGTACGGGGACAGGGGCCAACTACGAGCAGTACGTC.

The table lists this clone with a count of one. This chain connects TRBV5-1 to TRBJ2-4, with D unclear. This CDR3 has 13 residues. Trimming left V 0 bases short and J 8 bases short, with 9 bases between. Looked up from germline, CDR1 is SGHRS and CDR2 is YFSETQ. CDR3 sequence: CASSLDLTHIQYF. The CDR3 DNA reads TGCGCCAGCAGCTTGGACCTCACACACATTCAGTACTTC.

This clone was observed a few times. CDR3 sequence: CASSLGGRDTQYF. The CDR3 DNA follows: TGTGCCAGCAGCCTCGGGGGAAGAGATACGCAGTATTTT. The rearrangement uses TRBV6-5 and TRBJ2-3, with D maybe TRBD2 (6 bases). There are 13 residues in the CDR3. Trimming stripped 6 bases from V and 5 bases from J, with 12 bases between. The germline gives CDR1 MNHEY, CDR2 SVGAGI.

V usage is TRBV3-1 (or the pseudogene TRBV3-2) and J usage is TRBJ1-5; no firm D call. The CDR3 has 13 residues. V was clipped by 0 bases and J by 3 bases, with 3 bases between them. Germline values: CDR1 LGHDT, CDR2 YNNKEL (reference sequence). In DNA, the CDR3 is TGTGCCAGCAGCCAAGACAACAATCAGCCCCAGCATTTT. It is translated as CASSQDNNQPQHF.

The genes are TRBV19 and TRBJ1-1; 8 nucleotides align to TRBD1. CDR3 length equals 16 residues. Germline assignment: CDR1 LNHDA and CDR2 SQIVND (reference sequence). Trimming cost V 3 bases and J 1 base; bases outside gene matches: 7. CDR3 loop: CASSIGQGAPNTEAFF. The DNA for the CDR3 is TGTGCCAGTAGTATCGGGCAGGGGGCCCCGAACACTGAAGCTTTCTTT.

This clone was detected a few times. The rearrangement joins TRBV2 to TRBJ1-6; D remains unclear. Trimming removed 7 bases at V and 8 bases at J, with 12 bases between. The CDR3 is made up of 13 amino acids. Per germline, CDR1 SNHLY and CDR2 FYNNEI. The CDR3 DNA sequence: TGTGCCAGCACCCGGGATGGGGATTCACCCCTCCACTTT. Protein sequence: CASTRDGDSPLHF.

The gene calls are TRBV5-4 and TRBJ1-6, with a possible D match to TRBD1 (6 bases). The CDR3 sequence is 14 residues long. The V end lost 4 bases, the J end lost 9 bases, and 14 bases lay between the germline ends. Germline CDR1 SGHNT, CDR2 YYREEE (reference sequence). The DNA for the CDR3 is TGTGCCAGCAGCCCAGGGGTTTGGGGTTCACCCCTCCACTTT. The encoded protein is CASSPGVWGSPLHF.

This chain connects TRBV10-3 to TRBJ2-2; TRBD2 matches 13 bases. Trimming cost V 11 bases and J 6 bases; bases outside gene matches: 3. In germline, CDR1 is ENHRY, CDR2 SYGVKD. This CDR3 comprises 13 residues. CDR3 region: CAVGLAGPGELFF. The CDR3 bases are TGTGCCGTGGGACTAGCGGGACCCGGGGAGCTGTTTTTT.

The gene calls are TRBV7-2 and TRBJ2-5, with D possibly TRBD1 on 5 matching bases. Trimming took off 0 bases at V and 2 bases at J, with 7 bases between the two ends. Germline CDR1 SGHTA, CDR2 FQGNSA. The CDR3 runs 14 residues. The CDR3 is CASSLAGRQETQYF. The CDR3 nucleotides read TGTGCCAGCAGCTTAGCGGGGCGGCAAGAGACCCAGTACTTC. The entire variable domain, with the rest obtained from reference TRBV7-2 and TRBJ2-5, is as follows: GAGVSQSPSNKVTEKGKDVELRCDPISGHTALYWYRQSLGQGLEFLIYFQGNSAPDKSGLPSDRFSAERTGGSVSTLTIQRTQQEDSAVYLCASSLAGRQETQYFGPGTRLLVL.

There are a few counts of this clone. The rearrangement joins TRBV6-2 or TRBV6-3 to TRBJ2-7; 9 nucleotides align to TRBD1. The CDR3 is 13 amino acids. V was pared by 4 bases and J by 5 bases, with 3 bases of the junction left unmatched. Germline V gene data show CDR1 as MNHEY and CDR2 as SVGEGT. The CDR3 nucleotides read TGTGCCAGCAGTTGGAGGACAGGGGACGAGCAGTACGTC. It yields the protein CASSWRTGDEQYV.

DNA for the CDR3: TGTGCCAGCAGCTTAGTAGGTGGGACAAGTAGGGCCTACGAGCAGTACTTC. Translation: CASSLVGGTSRAYEQYF. This sequence joins TRBV11-2 and TRBJ2-7, with D perhaps matching TRBD1 (6 bases). Germline CDR1 is SGHAT and CDR2 is FQNNGV. The germline V and J ends were trimmed by 1 base and 2 bases, with 18 bases remaining between them. CDR3 length equals 17 residues.